The T cell receptor beta chain under discussion was sequenced for a study of blood T cell repertoires in COVID-19 (dated by TCRdb to about 2020). Study-level background: Samples from collaborators originated in the United States, Italy and Spain and spanned both the acute and convalescent phases of COVID-19. The repertoires were made available in a free public database intended to serve as a resource for research on the immune response to SARS-CoV-2. The samples were drawn from the first 160 participants of the ongoing ImmuneRACE study and from some 1,300 subjects provided by 6 global collaborators. Subjects who had been exposed to COVID-19, were actively infected with it, or had recovered from it provided the deeply sampled blood TCRbeta repertoires that made up the dataset. The prospective study material was composed of cDNA or gDNA derived from T cells, B-cell-depleted T cells, or PBMCs. Where HLA class I and class II types were available, the types were taken from metadata supplied by the sample provider, not from assay-based typing. Sample metadata almost always included a de-identified subject ID, COVID-19 status, age in years and sex. Broader findings and caveats from the paper: The amount of clinical and demographic metadata varied by source and participant and was provided uncurated.

The germline V gene provides CDR1 SGHRS and CDR2 YFSETQ. The CDR3 runs 16 residues from the cysteine to the phenylalanine. Only the CDR3 DNA is retained, 48 bases long and in frame from the first base. V is pruned by 1 base and J by 1 base, leaving 1 base of the junction without a gene match. Concerning this clone itself: Its target antigen remains unknown. No base qualities exist here, and no much larger clone lies one base off it.

One collaborating source in Seattle enrolled patients during active infection and followed them longitudinally through the course of disease. Each collaborating institution followed its own protocols to collect whole blood in K2EDTA tubes. For TCRbeta analysis, collaborator samples were shipped as frozen whole blood, as isolated PBMCs, or as DNA extracted from either sample type. TCRbeta CDR3 regions were amplified from genomic DNA using the immunoSEQ Assay, a bias-controlled multiplex PCR. In the original analysis: The number of nucleated cells in each sample was estimated by amplification of reference gene primers within the assay. Sequence reads were collapsed and filtered to measure the absolute abundance of every unique TCRbeta CDR3 rearrangement. For each sample, productive Simpson clonality was calculated as the square root of Simpson's diversity index across productive rearrangements. Here the immuneACCESS table is served through TCRdb, limited to in-frame sequences with V and J called. Missing clones are a known gap in these copies; in checked studies unresolved V genes cover under half, and the rest lacks a known reason. The D gene and trimming were derived from the DNA, and the V and J assignments and clone size from that table. This sample lists over 200,000 clones; around 89% were detected once. The biggest ten clones account for less than 3.5% of the sample.

Sequenced: peripheral blood. The chain is assembled from TRBV5-1 and TRBJ2-3; the junction holds 12 bases that match TRBD2. The sequence was obtained from a man younger than 40 with COVID-19, enrolled during active disease. The CDR3 is CASSLRLAGGTDTQYF. DNA sequence: TGCGCCAGCAGCTTGCGACTAGCGGGAGGCACAGATACGCAGTATTTT.